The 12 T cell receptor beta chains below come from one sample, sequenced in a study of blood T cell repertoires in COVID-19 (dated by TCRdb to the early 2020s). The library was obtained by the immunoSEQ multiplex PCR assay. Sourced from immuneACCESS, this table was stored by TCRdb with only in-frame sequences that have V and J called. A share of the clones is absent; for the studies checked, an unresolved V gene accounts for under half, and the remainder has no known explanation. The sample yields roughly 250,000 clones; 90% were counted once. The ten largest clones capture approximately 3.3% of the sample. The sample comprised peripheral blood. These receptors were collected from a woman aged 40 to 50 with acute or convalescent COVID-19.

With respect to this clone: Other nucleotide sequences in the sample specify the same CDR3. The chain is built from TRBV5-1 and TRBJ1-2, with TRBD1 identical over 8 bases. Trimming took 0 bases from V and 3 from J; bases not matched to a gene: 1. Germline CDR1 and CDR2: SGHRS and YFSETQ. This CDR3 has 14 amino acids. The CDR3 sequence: CASSLDRGDYGYTF. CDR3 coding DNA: TGCGCCAGCAGCTTGGACAGGGGGGACTATGGCTACACCTTC.

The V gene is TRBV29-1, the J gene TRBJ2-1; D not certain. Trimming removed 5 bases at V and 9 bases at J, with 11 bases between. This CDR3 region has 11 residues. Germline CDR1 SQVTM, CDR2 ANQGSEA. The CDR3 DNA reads TGCAGCGTTTCACGGGTTAGTGAGCAGTTCTTC. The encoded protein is CSVSRVSEQFF.

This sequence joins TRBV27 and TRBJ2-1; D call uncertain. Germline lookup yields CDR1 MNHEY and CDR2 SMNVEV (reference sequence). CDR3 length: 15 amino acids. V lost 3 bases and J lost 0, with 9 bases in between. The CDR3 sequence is CASSLVRSSYNEQFF. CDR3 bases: TGTGCCAGCAGTTTGGTACGGAGCTCCTACAATGAGCAGTTCTTC.

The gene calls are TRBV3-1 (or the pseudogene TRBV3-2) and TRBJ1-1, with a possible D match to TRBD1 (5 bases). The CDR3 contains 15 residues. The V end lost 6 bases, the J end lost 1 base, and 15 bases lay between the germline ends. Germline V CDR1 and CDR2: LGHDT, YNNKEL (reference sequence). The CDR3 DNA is TGTGCCAGCAGTCCCGTCGGCGGGACGAACACTGAAGCTTTCTTT. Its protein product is CASSPVGGTNTEAFF.

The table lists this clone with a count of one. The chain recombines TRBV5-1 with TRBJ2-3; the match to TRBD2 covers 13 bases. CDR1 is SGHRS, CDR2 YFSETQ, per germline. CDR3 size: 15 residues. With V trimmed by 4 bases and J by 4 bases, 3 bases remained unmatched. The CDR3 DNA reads TGCGCCAGCAGCGTGGGACTAGCGGGGCCAGATACGCAGTATTTT. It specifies CASSVGLAGPDTQYF.

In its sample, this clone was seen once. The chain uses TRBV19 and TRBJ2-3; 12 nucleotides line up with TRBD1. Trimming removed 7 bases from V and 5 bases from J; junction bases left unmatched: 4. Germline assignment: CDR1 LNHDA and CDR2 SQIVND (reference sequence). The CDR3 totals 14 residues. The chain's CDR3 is CASMGTGGQDTQYF. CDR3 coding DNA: TGTGCCAGTATGGGGACAGGGGGCCAAGATACGCAGTATTTT.

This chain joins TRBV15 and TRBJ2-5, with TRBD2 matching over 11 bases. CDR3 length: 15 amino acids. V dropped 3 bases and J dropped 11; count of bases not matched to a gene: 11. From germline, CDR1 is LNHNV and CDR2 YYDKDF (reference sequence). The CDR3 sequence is CATSSSSGLAAQQYF. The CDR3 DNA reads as TGTGCCACCAGCAGCTCATCGGGACTAGCGGCCCAACAGTACTTC.

The CDR3 protein is CASSLEEVFRNTEAFF. CDR3 bases: TGCGCCAGCAGCTTGGAGGAGGTTTTTAGAAACACTGAAGCTTTCTTT. This rearrangement joins TRBV5-1 to TRBJ1-1; no firm D call. V shed 0 bases and J shed 2 bases, with 14 bases lying between them. This CDR3 region has 16 residues. Germline assignment: CDR1 SGHRS and CDR2 YFSETQ.

This CDR3 is CASSSTKTVGGYTF. DNA of the CDR3: TGCGCCAGCAGTTCGACTAAAACAGTCGGCGGCTACACCTTC. The chain uses TRBV10-2 and TRBJ1-2; D is ambiguous. This CDR3 is 14 amino acids long. V lost 5 bases and J lost 8, with 18 bases in between. CDR1 is WSHSY, CDR2 SAAADI, per germline.

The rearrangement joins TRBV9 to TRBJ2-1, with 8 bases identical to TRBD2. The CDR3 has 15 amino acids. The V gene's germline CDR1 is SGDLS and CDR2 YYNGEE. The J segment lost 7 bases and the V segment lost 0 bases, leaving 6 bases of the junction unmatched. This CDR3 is CASSVARGGRNEQFF. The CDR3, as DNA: TGTGCCAGCAGCGTAGCCCGGGGGGGCCGGAATGAGCAGTTCTTC. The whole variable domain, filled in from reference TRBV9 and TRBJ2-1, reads DSGVTQTPKHLITATGQRVTLRCSPRSGDLSVYWYQQSLDQGLQFLIQYYNGEERAKGNILERFSAQQFPDLHSELNLSSLELGDSALYFCASSVARGGRNEQFFGPGTRLTVL.

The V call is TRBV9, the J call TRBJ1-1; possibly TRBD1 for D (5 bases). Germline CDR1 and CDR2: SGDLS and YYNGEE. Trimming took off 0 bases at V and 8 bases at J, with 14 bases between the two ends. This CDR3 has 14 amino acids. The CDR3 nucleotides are TGTGCCAGCAGCGTAGGATGGGGCAAACTCGAAGCTTTCTTT. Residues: CASSVGWGKLEAFF.

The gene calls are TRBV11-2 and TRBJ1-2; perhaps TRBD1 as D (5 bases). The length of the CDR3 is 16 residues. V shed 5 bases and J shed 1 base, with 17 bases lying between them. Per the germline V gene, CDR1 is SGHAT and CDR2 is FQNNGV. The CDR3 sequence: CASSPTRQRLNYGYTF. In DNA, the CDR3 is TGTGCCAGCAGCCCCACAAGACAGAGACTTAACTATGGCTACACCTTC.